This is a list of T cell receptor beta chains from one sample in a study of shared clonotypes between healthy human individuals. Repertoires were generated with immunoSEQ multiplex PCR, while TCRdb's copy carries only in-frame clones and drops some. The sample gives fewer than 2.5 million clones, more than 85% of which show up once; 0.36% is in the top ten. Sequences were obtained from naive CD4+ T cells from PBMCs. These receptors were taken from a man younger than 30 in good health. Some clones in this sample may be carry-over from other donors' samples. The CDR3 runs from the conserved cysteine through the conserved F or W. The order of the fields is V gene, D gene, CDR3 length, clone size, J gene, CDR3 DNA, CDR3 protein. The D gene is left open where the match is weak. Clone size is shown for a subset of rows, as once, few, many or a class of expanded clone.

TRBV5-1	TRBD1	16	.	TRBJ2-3	TGCGCCACCTCGGTCCTACCCGGACAGGACACAGATACGCAGTATTTT	CATSVLPGQDTDTQYF
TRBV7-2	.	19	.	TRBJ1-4	TGTGCCAGCAGCCCCCGGGCCGCGGACGTCACCTCTTTAGGTGGAAAACTGTTTTTT	CASSPRAADVTSLGGKLFF
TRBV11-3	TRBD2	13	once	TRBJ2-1	TGTGCCAGCAGCTTCGCTAGCGGGAATGAGCAGTTCTTC	CASSFASGNEQFF
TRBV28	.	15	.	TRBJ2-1	TGTGCCAGCAGTTTTAGGGAAACCGACTACAATGAGCAGTTCTTC	CASSFRETDYNEQFF
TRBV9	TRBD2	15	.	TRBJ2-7	TGTGCCAGCAGCGTAGCCTGGGAGGGCTACTACGAGCAGTACTTC	CASSVAWEGYYEQYF
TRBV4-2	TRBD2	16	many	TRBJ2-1	TGTGCCAGCAGCCACGGCGGACTAGGCGGCTACAATGAGCAGTTCTTC	CASSHGGLGGYNEQFF
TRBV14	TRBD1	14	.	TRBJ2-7	TGTGCCAGCAGCCAAGGTCAGGGGGTCGACGAGCAGTACTTC	CASSQGQGVDEQYF
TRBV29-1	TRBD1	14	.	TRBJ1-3	TGCAGCGTCTCACCCGGACAGGGGTTACACACCATATATTTT	CSVSPGQGLHTIYF
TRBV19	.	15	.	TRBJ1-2	TGTGCCAGTAGTGCACAGTTAGGGGTTAACTATGGCTACACCTTC	CASSAQLGVNYGYTF
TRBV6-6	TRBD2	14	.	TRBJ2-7	TGTGCCAGCAGTCGACTAGCGGGGACCTACGAGCAGTACTTC	CASSRLAGTYEQYF
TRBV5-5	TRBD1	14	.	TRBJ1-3	TGTGCCAGCAGCTTTCGACAGGGAGGAAACACCATATATTTT	CASSFRQGGNTIYF